This T cell receptor beta chain was recorded in a study of stem cell transplantation in POMP-related autoinflammatory disease. The CDR3 runs 17 residues. The germline CDR1 and CDR2 sequences are SQVTM and ANQGSEA. The junction had 16 bases not matched to a gene; V was cut back by 7 bases and J by 4 bases. Data came from immunoSEQ multiplex PCR; TCRdb stores just in-frame clones and leaves some out. The data contain 30,000 or so clones, about 90% of them singletons. This clone was observed a single time. The source material was CD4+ T cells from PBMCs, sampled before stem cell transplantation. This sequence was found in a human donor with POMP-related autoinflammation and immune dysregulation (PRAID). The J gene is TRBJ1-1, the V gene TRBV29-1; 12 bases align to TRBD1. Here the CDR3 reads CSAHSGTGGVLSTEAFF. CDR3 sequence (DNA): TGCAGCGCTCATTCCGGGACAGGGGGCGTTCTTAGCACTGAAGCTTTCTTT. Looking up the rest from reference TRBV29-1 and TRBJ1-1 gives the full variable domain: SAVISQKPSRDICQRGTSLTIQCQVDSQVTMMFWYRQQPGQSLTLIATANQGSEATYESGFVIDKFPISRPNLTFSTLTVSNMSPEDSSIYLCSAHSGTGGVLSTEAFFGQGTRLTVV.